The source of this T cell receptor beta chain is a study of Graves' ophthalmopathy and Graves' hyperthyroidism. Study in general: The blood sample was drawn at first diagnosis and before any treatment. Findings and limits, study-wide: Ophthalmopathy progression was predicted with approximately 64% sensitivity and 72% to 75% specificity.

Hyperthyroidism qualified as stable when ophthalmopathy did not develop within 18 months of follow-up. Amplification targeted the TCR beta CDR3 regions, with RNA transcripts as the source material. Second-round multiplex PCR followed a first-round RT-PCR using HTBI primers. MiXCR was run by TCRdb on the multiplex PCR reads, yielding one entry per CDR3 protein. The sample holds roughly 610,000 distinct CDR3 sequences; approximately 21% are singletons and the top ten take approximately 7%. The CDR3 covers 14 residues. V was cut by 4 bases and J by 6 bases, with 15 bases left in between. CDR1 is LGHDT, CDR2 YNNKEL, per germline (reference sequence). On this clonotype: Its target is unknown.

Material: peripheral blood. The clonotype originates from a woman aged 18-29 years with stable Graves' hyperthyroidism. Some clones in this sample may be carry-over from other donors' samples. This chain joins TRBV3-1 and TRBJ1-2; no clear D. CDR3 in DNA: TGTGCCAGCAGCCTCCGACCAGATGAACATGGCTACACCTTC. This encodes CASSLRPDEHGYTF.